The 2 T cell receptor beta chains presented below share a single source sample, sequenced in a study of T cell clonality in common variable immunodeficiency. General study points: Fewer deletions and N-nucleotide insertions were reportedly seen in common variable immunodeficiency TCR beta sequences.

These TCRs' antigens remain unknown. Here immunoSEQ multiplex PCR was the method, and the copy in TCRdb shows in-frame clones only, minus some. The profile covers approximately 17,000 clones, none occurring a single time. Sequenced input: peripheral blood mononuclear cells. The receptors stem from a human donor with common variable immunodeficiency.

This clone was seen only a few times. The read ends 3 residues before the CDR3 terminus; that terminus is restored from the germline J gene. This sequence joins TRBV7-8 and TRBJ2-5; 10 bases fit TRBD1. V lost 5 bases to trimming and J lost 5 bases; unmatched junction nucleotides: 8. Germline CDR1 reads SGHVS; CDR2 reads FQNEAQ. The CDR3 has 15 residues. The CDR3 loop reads CASSPGQGNRETQYF. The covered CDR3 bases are TGTGCCAGCAGCCCGGGACAGGGGAATCGGGAGACC.

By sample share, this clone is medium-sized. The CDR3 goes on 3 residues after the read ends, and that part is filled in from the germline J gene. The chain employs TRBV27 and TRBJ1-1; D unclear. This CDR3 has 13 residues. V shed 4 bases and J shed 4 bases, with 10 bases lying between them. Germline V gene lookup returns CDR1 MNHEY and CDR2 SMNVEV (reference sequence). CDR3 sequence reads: CASSYDRVTEAFF. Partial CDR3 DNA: TGTGCCAGCAGTTATGATCGGGTCACTGAA.